One T cell receptor beta chain is described in this entry. Its antigen is still unknown. V gave up 3 bases and J gave up 0 bases, with 9 bases separating them. Germline V gene data show CDR1 as MDHEN and CDR2 as SYDVKM. The CDR3 spans 15 residues. This specimen comes from a study of siplizumab effects on memory and regulatory T cells. General study points: Sequences below about 10^-5 frequency were poorly captured. As a result, only a minor fraction of alloreactive clones mapped to unstimulated subsets.

Measured with immunoSEQ multiplex PCR; TCRdb has only the in-frame clones, and not every one. The sample yields roughly 100,000 clones, about 90% seen once. The chain couples TRBV28 to TRBJ2-1; D remains unclear. The sequence came from a human donor in good health. The sequenced sample was non-Treg CD4+ T cells sorted from blood. The CDR3 sequence: CASSFTPSSYNEQFF. CDR3 in DNA: TGTGCCAGCAGTTTCACACCGAGCTCCTACAATGAGCAGTTCTTC.